The 18 T cell receptor beta chains in this list originate from one sample, sequenced in a study of blood T cell repertoires in COVID-19. TCRdb's copy holds only in-frame clones and misses some; the assay was immunoSEQ multiplex PCR. Of around 300,000 clones listed, roughly 89% are singletons. The sequenced material came from PBMCs or T cells enriched from blood (not recorded which). These receptors all stem from a woman aged 55 to 70 who had recovered from COVID-19.

This chain connects TRBV11-2 to TRBJ1-5; D call uncertain. CDR1 and CDR2 (germline): SGHAT, FQNNGV. Between the trimmed V and J ends, which lost 1 base and 2 bases, there was a span of 12 bases. The CDR3 length is 16 residues. The CDR3 nucleotides read TGTGCCAGCAGCTTAGTGGTAGGACTCCGCAATCAGCCCCAGCATTTT. Protein product: CASSLVVGLRNQPQHF.

This clone showed up just a few times. The chain recombines TRBV27 with TRBJ2-7; TRBD1 might be the D (6 bases). Trimming left V 3 bases short and J 2 bases short, with 11 bases between. The germline V gene has CDR1 MNHEY and CDR2 SMNVEV (reference sequence). CDR3 length equals 14 residues. CDR3 residues: CASSFQGPAYEQYF. DNA of the CDR3: TGTGCCAGCAGTTTTCAGGGGCCAGCCTACGAGCAGTACTTC.

The V call is TRBV28, the J call TRBJ2-7, with D unclear. The CDR3 loop spans 10 amino acids. The germline V and J ends were trimmed by 10 bases and 5 bases, with 9 bases remaining between them. Germline V gives CDR1 MDHEN, CDR2 SYDVKM. Written as DNA, the CDR3 is TGTGCCACGACAAGGAACGAGCAGTACTTC. Residues: CATTRNEQYF.

The rearrangement uses TRBV6-5 and TRBJ1-1; D unclear. This CDR3 has 12 amino acids. Germline V gene data show CDR1 as MNHEY and CDR2 as SVGAGI. V lost 2 bases and J lost 7, with 8 bases in between. The CDR3 spells CASSYTGNEAFF. CDR3 coding DNA: TGTGCCAGCAGTTACACGGGTAATGAAGCTTTCTTT.

The genes are TRBV11-2 and TRBJ1-1; D uncertain. V was shortened by 1 base and J by 5 bases, with 8 bases between the two germline ends. The CDR3 is 13 residues long. Germline V gene lookup returns CDR1 SGHAT and CDR2 FQNNGV. The CDR3 coding sequence is TGTGCCAGCAGCTTAGGCGTCTCTACTGAAGCTTTCTTT. This gives the protein CASSLGVSTEAFF.

The V and J genes are TRBV19 and TRBJ1-6, with 8 bases fitting TRBD1. The CDR3 consists of 14 residues. V lost 5 bases and J lost 11; bases outside the gene matches: 8. Germline CDR1 and CDR2: LNHDA and SQIVND (reference sequence). CDR3 nucleotide sequence: TGTGCCAGTAGTGAACTCAGGGGGCTGGCACCCCTCCACTTT. Residues: CASSELRGLAPLHF. Variable domain in full (rest from reference TRBV19 and TRBJ1-6): DGGITQSPKYLFRKEGQNVTLSCEQNLNHDAMYWYRQDPGQGLRLIYYSQIVNDFQKGDIAEGYSVSREKKESFPLTVTSAQKNPTAFYLCASSELRGLAPLHFGNGTRLTVT.

V and J are TRBV14 and TRBJ2-7, with TRBD1 matching 8 bases. The V segment lost 1 base and the J segment 4 bases; nucleotides outside the gene matches: 6. Germline V gives CDR1 SGHDN, CDR2 FVKESK. The CDR3 loop spans 15 amino acids. Written as DNA, the CDR3 is TGTGCCAGCAGCCAAGGGCAGGGGGCATTTTACGAGCAGTACTTC. This gives the protein CASSQGQGAFYEQYF. Full variable domain (missing parts from reference TRBV14 and TRBJ2-7): EAGVTQFPSHSVIEKGQTVTLRCDPISGHDNLYWYRRVMGKEIKFLLHFVKESKQDESGMPNNRFLAERTGGTYSTLKVQPAELEDSGVYFCASSQGQGAFYEQYFGPGTRLTVT.

This sequence joins TRBV7-9 and TRBJ1-2; 9 bases line up with TRBD1. Germline CDR1 and CDR2: SEHNR and FQNEAQ (reference sequence). The trim removed 3 bases at V and 7 bases at J, leaving 12 bases unmatched. The CDR3 is 16 residues long. Here the CDR3 reads CASSFAQGALLGGYTF. The CDR3 DNA is TGTGCCAGCAGCTTCGCACAGGGGGCACTTTTGGGTGGCTACACCTTC. Drawing the rest from reference TRBV7-9 and TRBJ1-2, the complete variable domain is DTGVSQNPRHKITKRGQNVTFRCDPISEHNRLYWYRQTLGQGPEFLTYFQNEAQLEKSRLLSDRFSAERPKGSFSTLEIQRTEQGDSAMYLCASSFAQGALLGGYTFGSGTRLTVV.

This rearrangement joins TRBV21-1 to TRBJ2-7; whether TRBD1, the table's D call, matches the DNA was not checked. TRBV21-1 is marked as a pseudogene. This CDR3 has 19 amino acids. CDR3 sequence reads: CASSKRPEQGNCVSYEQYF. In nucleotides, the CDR3 is TGTGCCAGCAGCAAACGACCCGAACAGGGAAACTGCGTTTCCTACGAGCAGTACTTC.

The chain recombines TRBV24-1 with TRBJ1-5; TRBD1 agrees at 9 bases. The CDR3 runs 17 residues. CDR1 is KGHDR and CDR2 is SFDVKD in the germline V gene. V gave up 3 bases and J gave up 4 bases; unmatched junction bases: 9. The CDR3 DNA is TGTGCCACCAGTGATAATTTGGGACAGGGACTAAATCAGCCCCAGCATTTT. Its translation: CATSDNLGQGLNQPQHF.

DNA for the CDR3: TGTGCCAGCAGCTTTGGGAGCCCGACTAGGGGCTACACCTTC. It yields the protein CASSFGSPTRGYTF. J is TRBJ1-2 and V is TRBV5-5; D remains unclear. Germline CDR1 reads SGHKS; CDR2 reads YYEKEE (reference sequence). This CDR3 comprises 14 residues. Trimming left V 2 bases short and J 8 bases short, with 16 bases between. The whole variable domain, remainder taken from reference TRBV5-5 and TRBJ1-2, is DAGVTQSPTHLIKTRGQQVTLRCSPISGHKSVSWYQQVLGQGPQFIFQYYEKEERGRGNFPDRFSARQFPNYSSELNVNALLLGDSALYLCASSFGSPTRGYTFGSGTRLTVV.

The chain combines TRBV19 with TRBJ2-3; 16 bases line up with TRBD2. V lost 4 bases to trimming and J lost 0 bases; unmatched junction nucleotides: 16. Germline-derived CDR1 and CDR2 are LNHDA and SQIVND (reference sequence). CDR3 length: 22 amino acids. The CDR3 spells CASSKDPIPGLAGGPSTDTQYF. CDR3 DNA: TGTGCCAGTAGTAAGGACCCTATTCCGGGACTAGCGGGGGGGCCAAGCACAGATACGCAGTATTTT.

This clone was recorded once. The chain uses TRBV5-4 and TRBJ1-1, with 7 bases fitting TRBD1. This CDR3 has 15 residues. The germline CDR1 and CDR2 sequences are SGHNT and YYREEE (reference sequence). V shed 4 bases and J 0 bases; nucleotides not matched to a gene: 6. As DNA, the CDR3 is TGTGCCAGCAGCCCTATGGGACAGATGAACACTGAAGCTTTCTTT. Translated, it gives CASSPMGQMNTEAFF.

This chain uses TRBV27 with TRBJ1-6; no clear D gene. The ends were cut back, 5 bases at V and 7 bases at J, with 21 bases in the middle. Germline loops: CDR1 MNHEY, CDR2 SMNVEV (reference sequence). CDR3 length: 17 amino acids. In nucleotides, the CDR3 is TGTGCCAGCAGTCCGAGACGTGTTTTTAGCGTCAATTCACCCCTCCACTTT. Encoded protein: CASSPRRVFSVNSPLHF.

This clone was picked up one time. The V and J genes are TRBV29-1 and TRBJ1-1, with 10 bases identical to TRBD1. The germline CDR1 and CDR2 sequences are SQVTM and ANQGSEA. The CDR3 extends over 14 amino acids. V lost 5 bases to trimming and J lost 0 bases; unmatched junction nucleotides: 3. CDR3 DNA: TGCAGCGTTTGGGGACAGGGGCTGAACACTGAAGCTTTCTTT. Amino acids: CSVWGQGLNTEAFF. The complete variable domain, with remaining parts taken from reference TRBV29-1 and TRBJ1-1, reads SAVISQKPSRDICQRGTSLTIQCQVDSQVTMMFWYRQQPGQSLTLIATANQGSEATYESGFVIDKFPISRPNLTFSTLTVSNMSPEDSSIYLCSVWGQGLNTEAFFGQGTRLTVV.

V usage is TRBV9 and J usage is TRBJ1-1, with 7 bases matching TRBD1. J gave up 5 bases and V 0 bases, and 4 bases lay outside the gene matches. The CDR3 covers 14 residues. In germline, CDR1 is SGDLS, CDR2 YYNGEE. CDR3 DNA sequence: TGTGCCAGCAGCGTAGGCGGGACAGATACTGAAGCTTTCTTT. As protein: CASSVGGTDTEAFF.

This chain connects TRBV12-5 to TRBJ2-7; 11 bases fit TRBD2. CDR1 and CDR2 (germline): LGHNT, FRNRAP. The junction had 5 bases not matched to a gene; V was cut back by 3 bases and J by 4 bases. The CDR3 contains 15 residues. The CDR3 sequence: CASGLSSSGRYEQYF. The CDR3 DNA sequence: TGTGCTAGTGGTTTAAGTTCTAGCGGGAGGTACGAGCAGTACTTC.

This clone was observed once. CDR3 amino acids: CASSQDSSSGNYNEQFF. Written as DNA, the CDR3 is TGTGCCAGCAGCCAAGATTCGTCTAGCGGGAACTACAATGAGCAGTTCTTC. The rearrangement joins TRBV3-1 (or the pseudogene TRBV3-2) to TRBJ2-1, with TRBD2 matching over 9 bases. V dropped 0 bases and J dropped 3; count of bases not matched to a gene: 6. This CDR3 comprises 17 residues. The V gene's germline CDR1 is LGHDT and CDR2 YNNKEL (reference sequence).